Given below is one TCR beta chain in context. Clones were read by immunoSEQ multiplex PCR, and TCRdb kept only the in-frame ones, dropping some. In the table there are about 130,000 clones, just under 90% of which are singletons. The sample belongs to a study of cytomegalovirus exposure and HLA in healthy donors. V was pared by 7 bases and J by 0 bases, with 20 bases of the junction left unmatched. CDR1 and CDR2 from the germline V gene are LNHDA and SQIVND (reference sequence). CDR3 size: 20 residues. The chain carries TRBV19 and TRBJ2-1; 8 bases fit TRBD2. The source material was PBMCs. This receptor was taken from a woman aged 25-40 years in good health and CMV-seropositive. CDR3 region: CASTPWSGGHPTSSYNEQFF. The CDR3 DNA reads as TGTGCCAGTACTCCTTGGAGCGGGGGCCACCCCACTAGCTCCTACAATGAGCAGTTCTTC.